This paragraph reports one T cell receptor (beta chain). What it recognizes is unknown. This entry belongs to a study of human thymus T cells. The CDR3 runs to 20 residues. The germline gives CDR1 SQVTM, CDR2 ANQGSEA. V gave up 3 bases and J gave up 7 bases, with 34 bases separating them. Study observations and caveats: It looked as if thymic and blood repertoires used V and J genes in a biased way. Related studies found that unrelated individuals share highly overlapping thymic repertoires.

It was from resections taken during corrective heart surgery that the thymus tissue came. Corrective surgery for congenital heart defects was being performed on the healthy Finnish infants who served as donors. Method: immunoSEQ multiplex PCR; TCRdb's copy keeps in-frame clones and lacks some. The sample carries about 78,000 clones, around 96% recorded once. The sequencing input was thymus tissue. The clonotype originates from a boy in the first two years of life with a congenital heart defect but otherwise immunologically healthy. The chain carries TRBV29-1 and TRBJ2-1; possible D gene TRBD1, 6 bases. CDR3 sequence reads: CSVDVKRTEQGPHDGNEQFF. The CDR3 region has the DNA TGCAGCGTTGACGTTAAGCGAACCGAACAGGGACCTCACGACGGGAATGAGCAGTTCTTC.